The sequence of this TCR beta chain was determined in a study of blood T cell repertoires in COVID-19. Study context: The United States, Italy and Spain were the sources of the acute and convalescent COVID-19 samples. T cells, B-cell-depleted T cells, or PBMCs provided the cDNA or gDNA that served as material.

Germline lookup yields CDR1 SGHTA and CDR2 FQGTGA. The ends were cut back, 2 bases at V and 0 bases at J, with 11 bases in the middle. The CDR3 contains 16 residues. How the authors handled the data: Amplification of reference gene primers was used by the study to estimate nucleated cell counts. Data came from immunoSEQ multiplex PCR; TCRdb stores just in-frame clones and leaves some out. That table is the source of V, J and clone size, and D and trimming were worked out from the DNA. Here the sample spans 200,000 to 250,000 clones, about nine tenths being singletons. The origin of this receptor is a man aged 55-75 years who had recovered from COVID-19. Sequencing was carried out using peripheral blood. V and J are TRBV7-3 and TRBJ2-1, with unresolved D. CDR3 loop: CASSLLGPSSYNEQFF. CDR3 nucleotides: TGTGCCAGCAGCTTACTAGGCCCCAGCTCCTACAATGAGCAGTTCTTC.